The 5 T cell receptor beta chains below all came from one sample that was sequenced in a study of T cells in Graves' hyperthyroidism and ophthalmopathy. It was RNA transcripts that yielded the amplified TCR beta CDR3 regions. The HTBI primer set served for first-round RT-PCR of the TCR CDR3. TCRdb itself ran the multiplex PCR reads through MiXCR, one entry per CDR3 protein. The sample carries hundreds of thousands of distinct CDR3 sequences, 11% to 15% recorded once. The source material was blood. These receptors were obtained from a woman aged 18-29 years with Graves' hyperthyroidism.

This clonotype was detected only a few times. The V and J genes are TRBV30 and TRBJ2-1; the match to TRBD2 covers 13 bases. Per the germline V gene, CDR1 is GTSNPN and CDR2 is SVGIG (reference sequence). V lost 5 bases and J lost 5; bases outside the gene matches: 6. The CDR3 extends over 15 amino acids. The CDR3 DNA follows: TGTGCCTGGGGACTAGCGGGAGCATGGGACAATGAGCAGTTCTTC. Its protein product is CAWGLAGAWDNEQFF.

This clonotype was counted many times. For the CDR3, the DNA is TGTGCCAGCTCACCACCGGCGGGATTTCAAGAGACCCAGTACTTC. The encoded protein is CASSPPAGFQETQYF. V and J are TRBV18 and TRBJ2-5, with D maybe TRBD2 (6 bases). The V end lost 0 bases, the J end lost 2 bases, and 10 bases lay between the germline ends. CDR1 and CDR2 (germline): KGHSH, LQKENI. The CDR3 is 15 residues long.

This clonotype was recorded many times. The V gene is TRBV15, the J gene TRBJ2-7; TRBD1 is a possible D gene (6 bases). This CDR3 region has 17 residues. V lost 0 bases and J 3 bases, leaving 18 bases between the germline ends. Germline V gives CDR1 LNHNV, CDR2 YYDKDF (reference sequence). The CDR3 region is CATSRDLMETGGYEQYF. The DNA of the CDR3 is TGTGCCACCAGCAGAGATCTGATGGAGACAGGAGGCTACGAGCAGTACTTC.

This clonotype occurred many times. The chain joins TRBV11-2 to TRBJ2-2; maybe TRBD2 (6 bases). This CDR3 is built from 17 residues. Germline lookup yields CDR1 SGHAT and CDR2 FQNNGV. With 5 bases removed from V and 5 bases from J, the gap between germline ends came to 21 bases. This CDR3 reads CASSIGSLAYGTGELFF. The CDR3 nucleotides read TGTGCCAGCAGCATAGGGTCTCTAGCGTACGGTACCGGGGAGCTGTTTTTT.

In its sample, this clonotype was seen a few times. The chain joins TRBV29-1 to TRBJ2-7; D unclear. This CDR3 comprises 14 residues. V was cut by 4 bases and J by 0 bases, with 13 bases left in between. Germline-derived CDR1 and CDR2 are SQVTM and ANQGSEA. CDR3 nucleotides: TGCAGCGTTGTCCCGGCCGGGTCCTCCTACGAGCAGTACTTC. Its translation: CSVVPAGSSYEQYF.